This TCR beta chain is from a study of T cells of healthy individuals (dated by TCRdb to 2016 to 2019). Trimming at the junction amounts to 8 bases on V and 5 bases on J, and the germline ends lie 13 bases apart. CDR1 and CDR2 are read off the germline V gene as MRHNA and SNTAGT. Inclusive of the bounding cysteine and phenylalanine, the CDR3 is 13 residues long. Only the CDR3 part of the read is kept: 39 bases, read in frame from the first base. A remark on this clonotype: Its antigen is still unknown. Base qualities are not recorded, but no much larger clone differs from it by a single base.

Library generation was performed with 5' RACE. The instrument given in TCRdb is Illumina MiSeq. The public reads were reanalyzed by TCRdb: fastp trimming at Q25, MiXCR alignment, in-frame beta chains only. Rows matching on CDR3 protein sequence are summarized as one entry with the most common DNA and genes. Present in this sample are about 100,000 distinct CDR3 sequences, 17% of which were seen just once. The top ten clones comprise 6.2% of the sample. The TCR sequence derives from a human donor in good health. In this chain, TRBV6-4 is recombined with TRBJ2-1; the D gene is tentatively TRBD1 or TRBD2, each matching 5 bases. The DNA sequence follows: TGTGCCAGCGGGGGTGAAGCCCACAATGAGCAGTTCTTC. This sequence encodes CASGGEAHNEQFF.